The T cell receptor (beta chain) under discussion was sequenced for a study of CD8 T cells in ankylosing spondylitis. This clonotype has just a few counts. The antigen is unknown. Making use of molecular barcodes, quantitative 5'-RACE generated TCR beta libraries. In TCRdb, the 5' RACE reads were re-called with MiXCR into one record per CDR3 protein. This sample has about 170,000 distinct CDR3 sequences, with around 19% found just once. The germline V gene encodes CDR1 SQVTM and CDR2 ANQGSEA. This CDR3 has 14 residues. Trimming stripped 4 bases from V and 1 base from J, with 13 bases between. Whole-study findings and limits: Seemingly distinctive of ankylosing spondylitis blood was a TCR beta motif formed by eight highly homologous variants. The study looked at matched synovial fluid samples from ankylosing spondylitis patients. Disease-linked clones were reported to be significantly enriched there.

The sample was blood, either unsorted or a sorted T cell fraction (not recorded which). This sequence joins TRBV29-1 and TRBJ1-1; no reliable D call. The clonotype comes from a male donor with ankylosing spondylitis or in good health (not recorded which). The chain's CDR3 is CSVATDVSNTEAFF. The CDR3 DNA is TGCAGCGTTGCAACGGACGTTTCGAACACTGAAGCTTTCTTT.